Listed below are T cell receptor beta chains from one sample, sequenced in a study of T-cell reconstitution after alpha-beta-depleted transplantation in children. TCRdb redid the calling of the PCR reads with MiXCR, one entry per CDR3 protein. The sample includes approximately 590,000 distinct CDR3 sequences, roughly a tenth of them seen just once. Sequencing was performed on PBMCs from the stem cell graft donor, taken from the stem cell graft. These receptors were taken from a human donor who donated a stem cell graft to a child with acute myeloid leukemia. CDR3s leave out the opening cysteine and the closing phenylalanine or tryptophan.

CDR3aa: ASSPGPSGYEQY
j_gene: TRBJ2-7
len: 12
v_gene: TRBV7-2

CDR3aa: ASVGGGGHEQY
j_gene: TRBJ2-7
len: 11
v_gene: TRBV27

CDR3aa: ASSIEQGLGSGANVLT
j_gene: TRBJ2-6
len: 16
v_gene: TRBV7-7

CDR3aa: ATSGRGNPSGANVLT
j_gene: TRBJ2-6
len: 15
v_gene: TRBV24-1

CDR3aa: STPRQGAQDTQY
j_gene: TRBJ2-3
len: 12
v_gene: TRBV20-1

CDR3aa: ASSFPGTASYEQY
j_gene: TRBJ2-7
len: 13
v_gene: TRBV5-1

CDR3aa: ASSLALGQAF
j_gene: TRBJ1-2
len: 10
v_gene: TRBV12-3/TRBV12-4

CDR3aa: ASSQTTKGDEQY
j_gene: TRBJ2-7
len: 12
v_gene: TRBV7-2

CDR3aa: SVLGQGGLF
j_gene: TRBJ2-2
len: 9
v_gene: TRBV29-1

CDR3aa: ASSIGGDQPQH
j_gene: TRBJ1-5
len: 11
v_gene: TRBV19

CDR3aa: SALDPSSGRGNSTDTQY
j_gene: TRBJ2-3
len: 17
v_gene: TRBV20-1

CDR3aa: ASSLERRGLAFPGELF
j_gene: TRBJ2-2
len: 16
v_gene: TRBV11-2

CDR3aa: SYRRDIRETQY
j_gene: TRBJ2-5
len: 11
v_gene: TRBV29-1

CDR3aa: ASSEGQGEWGTDTQY
j_gene: TRBJ2-3
len: 15
v_gene: TRBV2

CDR3aa: ASSLDRTVQF
j_gene: TRBJ2-1
len: 10
v_gene: TRBV7-2

CDR3aa: ASSLMGGATEAF
j_gene: TRBJ1-1
len: 12
v_gene: TRBV7-3

CDR3aa: ASSREMGRPYEQY
j_gene: TRBJ2-7
len: 13
v_gene: TRBV5-1

CDR3aa: ASSQATSGRAVGEQY
j_gene: TRBJ2-7
len: 15
v_gene: TRBV4-3

CDR3aa: SAGTGTNYGYT
j_gene: TRBJ1-2
len: 11
v_gene: TRBV20-1

CDR3aa: ASSLDGKGSQETQY
j_gene: TRBJ2-5
len: 14
v_gene: TRBV7-7

CDR3aa: ASSLHREYEQY
j_gene: TRBJ2-7
len: 11
v_gene: TRBV5-1

CDR3aa: ATSDPGQGASAF
j_gene: TRBJ1-1
len: 12
v_gene: TRBV24-1

CDR3aa: ASSQRNREVSYNEQF
j_gene: TRBJ2-1
len: 15
v_gene: TRBV14

CDR3aa: ASSDRLEQF
j_gene: TRBJ2-1
len: 9
v_gene: TRBV6-2/TRBV6-3

CDR3aa: ASKRQGAGYNEQF
j_gene: TRBJ2-1
len: 13
v_gene: TRBV19

CDR3aa: SVPFQGAGGANVLT
j_gene: TRBJ2-6
len: 14
v_gene: TRBV29-1

CDR3aa: ASSGVGAINEQF
j_gene: TRBJ2-1
len: 12
v_gene: TRBV2

CDR3aa: ASRPDDLIPGELF
j_gene: TRBJ2-2
len: 13
v_gene: TRBV7-8

CDR3aa: ASSPVAGGPRNAQY
j_gene: TRBJ2-3
len: 14
v_gene: TRBV7-6

CDR3aa: ASSQDMQDFNEQY
j_gene: TRBJ2-7
len: 13
v_gene: TRBV4-3

CDR3aa: ASSLDDSHGYT
j_gene: TRBJ1-2
len: 11
v_gene: TRBV7-9

CDR3aa: ASSQDGVAVTDTQY
j_gene: TRBJ2-3
len: 14
v_gene: TRBV4-3

CDR3aa: ASSLAGNVYEQF
j_gene: TRBJ2-1
len: 12
v_gene: TRBV5-1

CDR3aa: AIRKTEDEAF
j_gene: TRBJ1-1
len: 10
v_gene: TRBV10-3

CDR3aa: ASSSAGVGQETQY
j_gene: TRBJ2-5
len: 13
v_gene: TRBV5-1

CDR3aa: ASSTDRGAGETQY
j_gene: TRBJ2-5
len: 13
v_gene: TRBV7-8

CDR3aa: SARDQQGADIQY
j_gene: TRBJ2-4
len: 12
v_gene: TRBV20-1

CDR3aa: ASSLAPDQPQH
j_gene: TRBJ1-5
len: 11
v_gene: TRBV12-3/TRBV12-4

CDR3aa: ASSRGQGARTEAF
j_gene: TRBJ1-1
len: 13
v_gene: TRBV9

CDR3aa: ASRGYHEQF
j_gene: TRBJ2-1
len: 9
v_gene: TRBV27

CDR3aa: ASGEPGLAGGPRGYEQF
j_gene: TRBJ2-1
len: 17
v_gene: TRBV2

CDR3aa: SAPRQGVTYEQY
j_gene: TRBJ2-7
len: 12
v_gene: TRBV20-1

CDR3aa: ASSLGTVSYNEQF
j_gene: TRBJ2-1
len: 13
v_gene: TRBV2

CDR3aa: SARDSKTSGRLAEPFYEQY
j_gene: TRBJ2-7
len: 19
v_gene: TRBV20-1

CDR3aa: ASILQSNTGELF
j_gene: TRBJ2-2
len: 12
v_gene: TRBV2

CDR3aa: ASSLTSARETQY
j_gene: TRBJ2-5
len: 12
v_gene: TRBV5-1

CDR3aa: ASSLDPPGGYNEQF
j_gene: TRBJ2-1
len: 14
v_gene: TRBV11-2

CDR3aa: GYMNTEAF
j_gene: TRBJ1-1
len: 8
v_gene: TRBV7-6

CDR3aa: SAPEGGRETQY
j_gene: TRBJ2-5
len: 11
v_gene: TRBV20-1

CDR3aa: ASREQGLLYTDTQY
j_gene: TRBJ2-3
len: 14
v_gene: TRBV6-1

CDR3aa: VTSGLAGGQDEQF
j_gene: TRBJ2-1
len: 13
v_gene: TRBV29-1

CDR3aa: ASGLGLLNTDTQY
j_gene: TRBJ2-3
len: 13
v_gene: TRBV12-5

CDR3aa: ASSPGTLKAYEQY
j_gene: TRBJ2-7
len: 13
v_gene: TRBV12-3/TRBV12-4